One TCR beta chain is described in this entry. The germline V gene has CDR1 SGHTA and CDR2 FQGNSA. The CDR3 covers 16 residues. J was trimmed by 5 bases and V by 2 bases; bases with no gene match: 11. The record originates from a study of early T cells in non-severe SARS-CoV-2 infection. MiXCR, applied by TCRdb to the 5' RACE reads, yields one record per CDR3 protein. In the table there are about 64,000 distinct CDR3 sequences, less than 5% of which are singletons. The chain is built from TRBV7-2 and TRBJ2-7, with TRBD1 matching over 8 bases. Material: whole blood. This TCR was sampled from an adult who was a healthcare worker with PCR-confirmed SARS-CoV-2 infection or an uninfected control (not recorded which). In DNA form, the CDR3 reads TGTGCCAGCAGCTTAAATCAGGGGGCCGTCTCTGACGAGCAGTACTTC. It encodes CASSLNQGAVSDEQYF.